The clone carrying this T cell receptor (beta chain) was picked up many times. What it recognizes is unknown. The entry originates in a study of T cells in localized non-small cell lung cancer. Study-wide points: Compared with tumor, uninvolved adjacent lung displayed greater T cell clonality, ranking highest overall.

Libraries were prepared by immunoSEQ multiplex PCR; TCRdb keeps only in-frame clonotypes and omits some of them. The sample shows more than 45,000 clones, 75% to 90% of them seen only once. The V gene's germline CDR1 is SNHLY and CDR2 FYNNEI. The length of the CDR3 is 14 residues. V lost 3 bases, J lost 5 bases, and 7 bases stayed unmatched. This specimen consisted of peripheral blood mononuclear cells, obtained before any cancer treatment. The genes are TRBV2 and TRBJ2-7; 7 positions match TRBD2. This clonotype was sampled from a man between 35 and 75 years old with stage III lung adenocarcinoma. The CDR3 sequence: CASSEAGALDEQYF. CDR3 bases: TGTGCCAGCAGTGAGGCGGGAGCGCTGGACGAGCAGTACTTC.